This entry describes one T cell receptor beta chain. In the source study's methods: Amplification of reference gene primers provided the estimated nucleated cell counts. The method was immunoSEQ multiplex PCR; TCRdb's version includes in-frame clones alone and lacks a portion of them. V, J and clone size are taken as reported in that table, and D and trimming were inferred from the DNA itself. This sample has around 76,000 clones, with 75% to 90% found just once. The sample originates from a study of blood T cell repertoires in COVID-19. Study information: Researchers got acute and convalescent COVID-19 samples from the United States, Italy and Spain. PBMCs, B-cell-depleted T cells, or T cells provided the cDNA or gDNA that made up the material.

Germline V gene lookup returns CDR1 KGHSH and CDR2 LQKENI. The CDR3 is 15 amino acids. Losses at the gene ends were 0 bases for V and 3 bases for J; bases not matched to a gene: 2. The chain is built from TRBV18 and TRBJ2-7; TRBD1 aligns across 10 bases. The clonotype was recovered from a man aged 60 to 69 with acute or convalescent COVID-19. What was sequenced was peripheral blood. The CDR3 region has the DNA TGTGCCAGCTCACCACCGACAGGGGGCGGCTACGAGCAGTACTTC. Its translation: CASSPPTGGGYEQYF.